The entry below describes one T cell receptor beta chain. Antigen specificity is unknown. The germline V gene has CDR1 MNHEY and CDR2 SMNVEV (reference sequence). CDR3 length equals 14 residues. The V and J ends lost 8 bases and 4 bases, in that order; junction bases with no gene match: 10. Authors' methods: As immunoSEQ supplied junction-only sequences (without quality scores), filtering differed. Method: immunoSEQ multiplex PCR; TCRdb's copy keeps in-frame clones and lacks some. D and trimming were read from the DNA, whereas the V and J calls and clone size are those reported in that table. This sample has about 2.3 million clones, with roughly 93% found just once. The data were taken from a study of shared clonotypes between healthy human individuals. Overall study: Per donor, three plates held CD4 naive cells, three held CD4 memory, two held CD8 naive and one held CD8 memory. The study's findings and limits: Generation of non-shared clonotypes was less probable than generation of clonotypes shared by all four donors. Among donors, sharing of clonotypes was expected to be affected by sequencing depth.

Sequencing was performed on naive CD4+ T cells from PBMCs. As for subset: CD45RA+ positively selected. The chain uses TRBV27 and TRBJ1-2; 7 nucleotides agree with TRBD1. The TCR originated in a man younger than 35 in good health. Some clones in this sample may be carry-over from other donors' samples. For the CDR3, the DNA is TGTGCCAGCCGAACGACGGCAGGGGGCTATGGCTACACCTTC. Amino acids: CASRTTAGGYGYTF.